The clone carrying this T cell receptor (beta chain) has more than one count but fewer than ten. Different DNA sequences within this sample yield the same CDR3. These data come from a study of blood T cell repertoires in COVID-19. Study overall: Sources were T cells, B-cell-depleted T cells, or PBMCs; the material itself was cDNA or gDNA.

The CDR3 runs to 14 residues. V gave up 3 bases and J gave up 5 bases, with 8 bases separating them. CDR1 is KGHSH and CDR2 is LQKENI in the germline V gene. Sequenced by immunoSEQ multiplex PCR; TCRdb stores in-frame clones only, minus some. The sample lists more than 300,000 clones, around 87% seen once, with about 1.9% in the top ten. The material sequenced was PBMCs or T cells enriched from blood (not recorded which). The origin of this receptor is a man aged 35 to 55 in a cohort exposed to, infected with or recovered from COVID-19 (not recorded which). This chain links TRBV18 with TRBJ1-6, with D possibly being TRBD1 (6 bases). The CDR3 bases are TGTGCCAGCTCACCCGGACAGAATAATTCACCCCTCCACTTT. As protein: CASSPGQNNSPLHF.